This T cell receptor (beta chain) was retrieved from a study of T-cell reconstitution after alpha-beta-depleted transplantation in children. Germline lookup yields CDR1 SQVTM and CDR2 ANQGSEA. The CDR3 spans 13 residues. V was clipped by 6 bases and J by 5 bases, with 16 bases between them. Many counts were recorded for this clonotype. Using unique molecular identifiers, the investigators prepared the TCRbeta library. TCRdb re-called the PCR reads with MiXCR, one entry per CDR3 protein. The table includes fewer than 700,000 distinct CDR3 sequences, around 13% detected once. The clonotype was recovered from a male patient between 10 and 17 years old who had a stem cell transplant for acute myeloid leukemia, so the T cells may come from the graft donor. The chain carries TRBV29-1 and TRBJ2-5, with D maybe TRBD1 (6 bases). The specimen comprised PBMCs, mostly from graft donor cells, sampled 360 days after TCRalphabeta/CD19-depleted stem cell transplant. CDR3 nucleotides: TGCAGCGTGGGTTGGGACACCGGTGAGACCCAGTACTTC. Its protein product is CSVGWDTGETQYF.